This T cell receptor (beta chain) was identified in a study of T cells after yellow fever vaccination. Between the trimmed V and J ends, which lost 2 bases and 0 bases, there was a span of 8 bases. Per germline, CDR1 MNHEY and CDR2 SVGAGI. The CDR3 loop spans 16 amino acids. The table lists this clonotype with many counts. Its antigen is currently unknown. Whole-study results and caveats: Contaminants from the bulk population, in the form of abundant clonotypes, could be found in FACS-sorted repertoires.

TCRdb called the 5' RACE reads again in MiXCR, with one record for every CDR3 protein. The sample yields 620,000 or so distinct CDR3 sequences, 17% seen once. The specimen was PBMCs, collected about 5 days after the first yellow fever vaccination. The receptor comes from a man between 18 and 29 years old who received the YFV17D yellow fever vaccine. The chain uses TRBV6-5 and TRBJ1-6; a weak D match, TRBD1 (5 bases). CDR3 sequence (DNA): TGTGCCAGCAGTTACCGACAGAGCTCCTATAATTCACCCCTCCACTTT. The encoded protein is CASSYRQSSYNSPLHF.